The 17 T cell receptor beta chains below were found in one sample sequenced in a study of CD8+CD57+ T cells in acquired aplastic anemia (dated by TCRdb to 2016 to 2018). Sequencing was performed on an Illumina HiSeq 2000. Genomic DNA served as template for TCR beta VDJ combination and CDR3 sequence profiling. The public sequencing data were trimmed at Q25 with fastp and processed into clonotypes with MiXCR by TCRdb, which kept only in-frame beta chains. Each entry merges the rows of one CDR3 protein and shows their most common DNA and genes. The sample yields roughly 150,000 distinct CDR3 sequences; approximately 44% were counted once. Jointly, the top ten make up 1.1% of the sample. Sequenced sample: sorted CD4+, CD8+, or CD8+CD57+ T cells (not recorded which) from PBMCs. The receptors come from a human donor in good health.

V usage is TRBV10-3 and J usage is TRBJ1-1; unclear D gene. CDR1 is ENHRY and CDR2 is SYGVKD in the germline V gene. This CDR3 is built from 12 residues. V lost 3 bases and J lost 7, with 9 bases in between. The CDR3 reads CAISDWANEAFF. CDR3 DNA: TGTGCCATCAGTGATTGGGCTAATGAAGCTTTCTTT.

The rearrangement joins TRBV9 to TRBJ2-5, with D possibly being TRBD2 (6 bases). The V end was cut by 0 bases, the J end by 2 bases, with 11 bases between. Germline V CDR1 and CDR2: SGDLS, YYNGEE. The length of the CDR3 is 15 residues. CDR3 sequence reads: CASSVVVGTQETQYF. CDR3 DNA sequence: TGTGCCAGCAGCGTAGTAGTCGGGACTCAAGAGACCCAGTACTTC.

This clonotype was found once. This rearrangement joins TRBV7-6 to TRBJ2-5; 7 bases match TRBD2. The V gene end was trimmed by 4 bases and the J gene end by 5 bases; junction bases not matched to a gene: 4. This CDR3 contains 13 residues. The germline V gene encodes CDR1 SGHVS and CDR2 FNYEAQ. The CDR3 DNA follows: TGTGCCAGCAGCTCGTATAGCGGGGAGACCCAGTACTTC. Translated: CASSSYSGETQYF.

V is TRBV2 and J is TRBJ2-3, with a tentative D call TRBD1 (6 bases). This CDR3 spans 15 amino acids. Germline values: CDR1 SNHLY, CDR2 FYNNEI. V lost 7 bases, J lost 2 bases, and 16 bases lay in between. Written as DNA, the CDR3 is TGTGCCAGCACCCCGGATCAGGGGAACACAGATACGCAGTATTTT. Residues: CASTPDQGNTDTQYF.

This clonotype has at least ten counts. The chain recombines TRBV7-2 with TRBJ1-1; D is unclear. CDR3 length: 15 residues. Germline CDR1 is SGHTA and CDR2 is FQGNSA. The V end was cut by 1 base, the J end by 4 bases, with 13 bases between. CDR3 nucleotides: TGTGCCAGCAGCTTAGTAGGTTCCGCTGGCACTGAAGCTTTCTTT. This gives the protein CASSLVGSAGTEAFF.

This sequence joins TRBV4-1 and TRBJ2-7; D is uncertain. Germline CDR1 and CDR2: MGHRA and YSYEKL. V gave up 5 bases and J gave up 3 bases, with 32 bases separating them. The CDR3 sequence is 20 residues long. The CDR3 is CASSTPETRRNLASLYEQYF. For the CDR3, the DNA is TGCGCCAGCAGCACACCCGAGACACGGCGGAACCTTGCCTCGCTCTACGAGCAGTACTTC.

In its sample, this clonotype was seen many times. The chain couples TRBV9 to TRBJ2-3, with D possibly being TRBD2 (5 bases). The V end was cut by 3 bases, the J end by 6 bases, with 14 bases between. This CDR3 region has 14 residues. CDR1 and CDR2 (germline): SGDLS, YYNGEE. CDR3 loop: CASSARENSDTQYF. The CDR3 nucleotides read TGTGCCAGCAGCGCGAGGGAGAACTCTGATACGCAGTATTTT.

This clonotype was counted ten times or more. This chain uses TRBV29-1 with TRBJ1-4; D remains unclear. Germline values: CDR1 SQVTM, CDR2 ANQGSEA. V was cut by 4 bases and J by 7 bases, with 10 bases left in between. This CDR3 has 12 amino acids. The CDR3 bases are TGCAGCGTTGGGGCAGTAGGTGAAAAACTGTTTTTT. Translating gives CSVGAVGEKLFF. Drawing the rest from reference TRBV29-1 and TRBJ1-4, the complete variable domain is SAVISQKPSRDICQRGTSLTIQCQVDSQVTMMFWYRQQPGQSLTLIATANQGSEATYESGFVIDKFPISRPNLTFSTLTVSNMSPEDSSIYLCSVGAVGEKLFFGSGTQLSVL.

This clonotype was recorded at least ten times. The rearrangement uses TRBV7-2 and TRBJ2-2; 9 bases agree with TRBD1. Germline trimming cut 3 bases from V and 4 bases from J; bases unmatched to any gene: 3. This CDR3 comprises 15 residues. CDR1 and CDR2 (germline): SGHTA, FQGNSA. As DNA, the CDR3 is TGTGCCAGCAGCTTGGGGACAGGGCCCACCGGGGAGCTGTTTTTT. It translates to CASSLGTGPTGELFF.

The CDR3 sequence is CASSLPGQGVFRTEAFF. For the CDR3, the DNA is TGTGCCAGCAGCCTCCCGGGACAGGGAGTATTTAGGACTGAAGCTTTCTTT. The chain carries TRBV28 and TRBJ1-1, with TRBD1 identical over 9 bases. The CDR3 contains 17 residues. Germline V gene data show CDR1 as MDHEN and CDR2 as SYDVKM. The V and J ends lost 6 bases and 5 bases, in that order; junction bases with no gene match: 16.

This clonotype was counted ten times or more. The chain joins TRBV5-5 to TRBJ1-5; D unclear. Trimming pared 4 bases from V and 7 bases from J, leaving 12 bases between. CDR1 is SGHKS and CDR2 is YYEKEE in the germline V gene (reference sequence). CDR3 size: 13 residues. The chain's CDR3 is CASSPRLWQPQHF. The CDR3 DNA is TGTGCCAGCAGCCCCAGGCTTTGGCAGCCCCAGCATTTT.

This clonotype was counted ten times or more. The chain links TRBV11-3 to TRBJ2-4; possible D gene TRBD1, 5 bases. CDR3 length: 14 residues. Germline V CDR1 and CDR2: SGHNT, YENEEA. V was shortened by 1 base and J by 4 bases, with 8 bases between the two germline ends. The CDR3 bases are TGTGCCAGCAGCTTAGTCCCAGGGAAAAACATTCAGTACTTC. Encoded protein: CASSLVPGKNIQYF.

The V gene is TRBV29-1, the J gene TRBJ2-5; D not certain. The CDR3 runs 12 residues. V gave up 4 bases and J gave up 2 bases, with 8 bases separating them. The V gene's germline CDR1 is SQVTM and CDR2 ANQGSEA. CDR3 protein: CSVAQTQETQYF. DNA for the CDR3: TGCAGCGTTGCCCAAACTCAAGAGACCCAGTACTTC.

In its sample, this clonotype was seen many times. The chain carries TRBV7-8 and TRBJ1-1, with 7 bases fitting TRBD1. V was pared by 5 bases and J by 5 bases, with 5 bases of the junction left unmatched. This CDR3 has 13 amino acids. Per germline, CDR1 SGHVS and CDR2 FQNEAQ. Written as DNA, the CDR3 is TGTGCCAGCAGCGGAGACAGGGAAACTGAAGCTTTCTTT. Amino acids: CASSGDRETEAFF.

This chain uses TRBV2 with TRBJ2-3; perhaps TRBD2 as D (5 bases). The V end lost 0 bases, the J end lost 2 bases, and 15 bases lay between the germline ends. From germline, CDR1 is SNHLY and CDR2 FYNNEI. The CDR3 is 17 residues long. CDR3 DNA: TGTGCCAGCAGTGAAGCAGCTAGCAATCCACTCACAGATACGCAGTATTTT. Translation gives CASSEAASNPLTDTQYF.

This clonotype has at least ten counts. V gene TRBV9 combines with J gene TRBJ1-1, with 7 bases aligning to TRBD1. The CDR3 spans 14 residues. V lost 1 base to trimming and J lost 1 base; unmatched junction nucleotides: 1. Germline assignment: CDR1 SGDLS and CDR2 YYNGEE. CDR3 amino acids: CASSVRDRNTEAFF. CDR3 sequence (DNA): TGTGCCAGCAGCGTAAGGGACAGGAACACTGAAGCTTTCTTT.

Many counts were recorded for this clonotype. The genes are TRBV6-6 and TRBJ2-7, with D unclear. CDR1 and CDR2 from the germline V gene are MNHNY and SVGAGI (reference sequence). The CDR3 contains 15 residues. V lost 0 bases and J 2 bases, leaving 11 bases between the germline ends. This CDR3 reads CASSYSFVRPYEQYF. The CDR3 DNA reads TGTGCCAGCAGTTACTCGTTTGTCAGACCCTACGAGCAGTACTTC.